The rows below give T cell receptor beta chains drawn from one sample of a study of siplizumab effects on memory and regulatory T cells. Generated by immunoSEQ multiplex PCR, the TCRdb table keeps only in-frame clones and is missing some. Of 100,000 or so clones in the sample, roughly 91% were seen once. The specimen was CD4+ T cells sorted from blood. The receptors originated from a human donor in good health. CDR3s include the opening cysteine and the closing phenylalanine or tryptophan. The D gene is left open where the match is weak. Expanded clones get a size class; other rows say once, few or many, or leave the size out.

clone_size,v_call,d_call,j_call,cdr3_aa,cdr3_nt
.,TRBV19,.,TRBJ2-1,CASRLDTNEQFF,TGTGCCAGTAGGCTAGATACCAATGAGCAGTTCTTC
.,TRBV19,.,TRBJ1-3,CASSIGQNSGNTIYF,TGTGCCAGTAGTATAGGACAAAACTCTGGAAACACCATATATTTT
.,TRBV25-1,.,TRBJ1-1,CANKVVGNRHTEAFF,TGTGCCAACAAAGTAGTAGGGAATCGGCACACTGAAGCTTTCTTT
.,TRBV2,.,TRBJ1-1,CAILTWAPENTEAFF,TGTGCCATTCTCACGTGGGCCCCTGAGAACACTGAAGCTTTCTTT
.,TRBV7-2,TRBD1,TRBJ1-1,CASSLRTGKVSNTEAFF,TGTGCCAGCAGCCTCCGGACAGGGAAGGTCTCTAACACTGAAGCTTTCTTT
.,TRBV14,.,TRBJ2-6,CASSPFIVGSGANVLTF,TGTGCCAGCAGTCCATTCATTGTGGGGTCTGGGGCCAACGTCCTGACTTTC
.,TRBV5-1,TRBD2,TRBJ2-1,CASSPGTSSVNEQFF,TGCGCCAGCAGCCCGGGGACTAGCAGTGTGAATGAGCAGTTCTTC
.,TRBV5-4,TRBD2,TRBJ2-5,CASSFSGGLQETQYF,TGTGCCAGCAGCTTTAGCGGGGGTTTACAAGAGACCCAGTACTTC
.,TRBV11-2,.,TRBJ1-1,CASSLGWENTEAFF,TGTGCCAGCAGCTTAGGGTGGGAGAACACTGAAGCTTTCTTT
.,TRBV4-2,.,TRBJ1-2,CASSQDVGIGANYGYTF,TGTGCCAGCAGCCAAGATGTGGGGATCGGAGCTAACTATGGCTACACCTTC
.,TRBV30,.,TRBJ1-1,CAWGRHNTEAFF,TGTGCCTGGGGGAGACACAACACTGAAGCTTTCTTT
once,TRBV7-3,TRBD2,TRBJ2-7,CASSPNPLAGTSEQYF,TGTGCCAGCAGCCCTAACCCACTAGCGGGGACCAGCGAGCAGTACTTC
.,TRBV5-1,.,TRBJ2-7,CASSLEQGNEQYF,TGCGCCAGCAGCTTGGAGCAGGGAAACGAGCAGTACTTC
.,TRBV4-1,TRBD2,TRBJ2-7,CASSPPRAGVAYEQYF,TGCGCCAGCAGCCCCCCCCGAGCGGGAGTCGCCTACGAGCAGTACTTC
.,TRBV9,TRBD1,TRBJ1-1,CASSKGAGGTEAFF,TGTGCCAGCAGTAAGGGGGCCGGGGGCACTGAAGCTTTCTTT
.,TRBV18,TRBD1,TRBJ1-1,CASSPTGVTEAFF,TGTGCCAGCTCACCGACAGGGGTCACTGAAGCTTTCTTT
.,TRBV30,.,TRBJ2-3,CAWRNRVNTQYF,TGTGCCTGGAGGAACAGGGTAAATACGCAGTATTTT
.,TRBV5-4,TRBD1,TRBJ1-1,CASGTVNTEAFF,TGTGCCAGCGGGACAGTGAACACTGAAGCTTTCTTT
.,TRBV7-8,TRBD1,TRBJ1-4,CASSLTGGAGGYNEKLFF,TGTGCCAGCAGCTTAACGGGTGGGGCAGGGGGATATAATGAAAAACTGTTTTTT
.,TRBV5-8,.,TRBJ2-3,CASSLRDSSTDTQYF,TGTGCCAGCAGCTTAAGAGACAGCAGCACAGATACGCAGTATTTT
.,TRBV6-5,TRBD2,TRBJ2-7,CASSPGLASREQYF,TGTGCCAGCAGCCCGGGACTAGCCAGCCGCGAGCAGTACTTC
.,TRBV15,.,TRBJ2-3,CATSRGTDTQYF,TGTGCCACCAGCAGGGGCACAGATACGCAGTATTTT
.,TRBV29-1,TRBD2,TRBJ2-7,CSAMGSREGPHEQYF,TGCAGCGCGATGGGGTCGCGGGAGGGCCCCCACGAGCAGTACTTC
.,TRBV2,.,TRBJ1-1,CASSVMPLGEAFF,TGTGCCAGCAGTGTCATGCCACTTGGCGAAGCTTTCTTT
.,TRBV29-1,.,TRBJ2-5,CSVGSGRTQYF,TGCAGCGTTGGGTCAGGTAGGACCCAGTACTTC
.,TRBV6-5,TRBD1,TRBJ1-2,CASSQQGANYGYTF,TGTGCCAGCAGTCAACAGGGGGCTAACTATGGCTACACCTTC
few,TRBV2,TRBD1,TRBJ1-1,CASRRQGSNTEAFF,TGTGCCAGCAGGAGACAGGGGTCGAACACTGAAGCTTTCTTT
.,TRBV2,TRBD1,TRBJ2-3,CASNRQGPRDTQYF,TGTGCCAGCAATAGACAGGGACCTCGGGATACGCAGTATTTT
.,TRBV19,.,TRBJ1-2,CASSGTGHYGYTF,TGTGCCAGTAGTGGGACGGGACACTATGGCTACACCTTC
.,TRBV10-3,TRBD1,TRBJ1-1,CAIKTGPNTEAFF,TGTGCCATTAAGACAGGGCCGAACACTGAAGCTTTCTTT
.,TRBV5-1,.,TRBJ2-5,CASSLAEGIGGKETQYF,TGCGCCAGCAGCTTGGCCGAGGGGATCGGTGGGAAAGAGACCCAGTACTTC
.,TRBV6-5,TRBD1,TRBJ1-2,CASSYADRNYGYTF,TGTGCCAGCAGTTACGCGGACAGGAACTATGGCTACACCTTC
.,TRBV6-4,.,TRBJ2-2,CASRSQGIAGELFF,TGTGCCAGCAGAAGCCAGGGGATCGCCGGGGAGCTGTTTTTT
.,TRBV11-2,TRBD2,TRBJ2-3,CASSRGTSGGTRTDTQYF,TGTGCCAGCAGCCGGGGGACTAGCGGGGGGACTCGCACAGATACGCAGTATTTT
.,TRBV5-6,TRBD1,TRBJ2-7,CASNYRGLTSYEQYF,TGTGCCAGCAACTACAGGGGATTAACCTCCTACGAGCAGTACTTC
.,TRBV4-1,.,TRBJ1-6,CASSQVVGRAYNSPLHF,TGCGCCAGCAGCCAAGTGGTCGGACGGGCCTATAATTCACCCCTCCACTTT
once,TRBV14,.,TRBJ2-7,CASSQPGTVTRLDF,TGTGCCAGCAGCCAGCCCGGGACTGTTACGAGATTGGACTTC
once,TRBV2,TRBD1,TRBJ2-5,CASRRQGATQYF,TGTGCCAGCCGCCGACAGGGAGCGACCCAGTACTTC
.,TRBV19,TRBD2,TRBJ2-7,CASSWTSGMNEQYF,TGTGCCAGTAGCTGGACTAGCGGGATGAACGAGCAGTACTTC
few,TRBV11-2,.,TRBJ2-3,CASSPASGDTQYF,TGTGCCAGCAGCCCCGCCAGCGGAGATACGCAGTATTTT
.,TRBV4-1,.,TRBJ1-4,CASSQRLERQTNEKLFF,TGCGCCAGCAGCCAAAGGTTGGAGAGACAGACTAATGAAAAACTGTTTTTT